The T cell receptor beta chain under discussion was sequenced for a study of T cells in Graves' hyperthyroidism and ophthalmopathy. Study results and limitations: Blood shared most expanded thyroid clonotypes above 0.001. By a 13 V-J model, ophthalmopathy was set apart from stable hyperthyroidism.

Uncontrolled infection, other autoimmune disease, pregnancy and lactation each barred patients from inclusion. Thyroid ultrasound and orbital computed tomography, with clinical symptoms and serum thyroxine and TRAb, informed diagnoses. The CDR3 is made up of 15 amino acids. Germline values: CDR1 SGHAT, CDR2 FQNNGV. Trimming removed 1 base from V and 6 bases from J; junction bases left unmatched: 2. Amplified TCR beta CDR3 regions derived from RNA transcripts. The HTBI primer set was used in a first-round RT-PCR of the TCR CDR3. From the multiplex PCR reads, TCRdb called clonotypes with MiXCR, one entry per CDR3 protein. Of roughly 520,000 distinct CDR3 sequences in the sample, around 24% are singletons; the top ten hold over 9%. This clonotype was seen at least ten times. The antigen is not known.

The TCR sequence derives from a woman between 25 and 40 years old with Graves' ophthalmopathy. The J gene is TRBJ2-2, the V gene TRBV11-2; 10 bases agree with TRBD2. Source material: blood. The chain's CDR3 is CASSLVGLASGELFF. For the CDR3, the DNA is TGTGCCAGCAGCTTAGTGGGACTAGCGTCCGGGGAGCTGTTTTTT.